This is a list of T cell receptor beta chains from one sample in a study of blood T cell repertoires in COVID-19. Method: immunoSEQ multiplex PCR; TCRdb's copy keeps in-frame clones and lacks some. The sample holds hundreds of thousands of clones, 75% to 90% seen once. The sequencing sample was made of PBMCs or T cells enriched from blood (not recorded which). These TCRs come from a young man who had recovered from COVID-19. The CDR3 runs from the conserved cysteine through the conserved F or W. D genes are given only for firm matches. A row's size may be missing; if present it is once, few, many or a size class.

NA | TRBJ2-3 | TRBV3-1/TRBV3-2 | NA | TGTGCCAGCAGCCGGGGCCAACCCACCAATACGCAGTATTTT | CASSRGQPTNTQYF
NA | TRBJ2-3 | TRBV28 | NA | TGTGCCAGCAGTTTACAGGGGCTTAGCACAGATACGCAGTATTTT | CASSLQGLSTDTQYF
NA | TRBJ1-1 | TRBV19 | NA | TGTGCCAGTAGTATTACCGGTACCATGAACACTGAAGCTTTCTTT | CASSITGTMNTEAFF
TRBD2 | TRBJ2-3 | TRBV10-3 | NA | TGTGCCATCAGTGCGCAGGGACTAGTAGGCACAGATACGCAGTATTTT | CAISAQGLVGTDTQYF
TRBD1 | TRBJ2-7 | TRBV20-1 | NA | TGCAGTGCTCGTGGGGGGACAGGGGTCTACGAGCAGTACTTC | CSARGGTGVYEQYF
NA | TRBJ1-2 | TRBV7-9 | few | TGTGCCAGCAGCTTACACTCGTCAGGGGATGGCTACACCTTC | CASSLHSSGDGYTF
NA | TRBJ2-1 | TRBV19 | NA | TGTGCCAGTAGTATCGGGCAGGGAAGCTCCTACAATGAGCAGTTCTTC | CASSIGQGSSYNEQFF
NA | TRBJ1-6 | TRBV4-3 | NA | TGCGCCAGCAGCCAAGATCCCTCAGGGTCGGGTTCACCCCTCCACTTT | CASSQDPSGSGSPLHF
NA | TRBJ2-5 | TRBV28 | NA | TGTGCCAGCATTCCAGTCGGGCGGGGTAAAGAGACCCAGTACTTC | CASIPVGRGKETQYF
TRBD1 | TRBJ1-1 | TRBV5-1 | NA | TGCGCCAGCAGTTGGGACAGCATGAACACTGAAGCTTTCTTT | CASSWDSMNTEAFF
NA | TRBJ1-1 | TRBV9 | NA | TGTGCCAGCAGCATTATGGACAGAAAGTACACTGAAGCTTTCTTT | CASSIMDRKYTEAFF
NA | TRBJ2-2 | TRBV7-6 | NA | TGTGCCAGCAGCTTATTATCTGCGGTTACCGGGGAGCTGTTTTTT | CASSLLSAVTGELFF
NA | TRBJ1-1 | TRBV28 | NA | TGTGCCAGCAGTTTATCGACGGGGGGTGCCACTGAAGCTTTCTTT | CASSLSTGGATEAFF
NA | TRBJ1-5 | TRBV27 | NA | TGTGCCAGCAGTTTCTCCAATAGGGGAAATCAGCCCCAGCATTTT | CASSFSNRGNQPQHF
TRBD2 | TRBJ2-3 | TRBV19 | NA | TGTGCCAGTAGTTCCCGACAGGGACCGGGACTAGCGGGGGGGCGAATTGGCACAGATACGCAGTATTTT | CASSSRQGPGLAGGRIGTDTQYF
NA | TRBJ2-1 | TRBV7-9 | once | TGTGCCCTCATTTTGCTGAGCTCCTACAATGAGCAGTTCTTC | CALILLSSYNEQFF
NA | TRBJ1-2 | TRBV20-1 | NA | TGCAGTGCTAGTCGGGAGAAGACTAACTATGGCTACACCTTC | CSASREKTNYGYTF
NA | TRBJ1-2 | TRBV24-1 | NA | TGTGCCACCAGTGATTTTGAACTAAGCTACACCTTC | CATSDFELSYTF
TRBD2 | TRBJ2-3 | TRBV6-1 | NA | TGTGCCAGCAGTGCTGCTAGCGGCGTACACACAGATACGCAGTATTTT | CASSAASGVHTDTQYF
TRBD1 | TRBJ1-2 | TRBV2 | NA | TGTGCCAGCAGTGAAGCGCCGGGGACAGGGGTCTATGGCTACACCTTC | CASSEAPGTGVYGYTF
NA | TRBJ1-4 | TRBV29-1 | NA | TGCAGCGCCGGGTTATTTAATGAAAAACTGTTTTTT | CSAGLFNEKLFF
NA | TRBJ1-1 | TRBV3-1/TRBV3-2 | NA | TGTGCCACCCAGACAGGAGGGAACACTGAAGCTTTCTTT | CATQTGGNTEAFF
TRBD1 | TRBJ1-2 | TRBV28 | NA | TGTGCCAGCAGCCATAGACAGGGGGCTTATGGCTACACCTTC | CASSHRQGAYGYTF
TRBD1 | TRBJ2-5 | TRBV7-9 | NA | TGTGCCAGCAGCCCGACAGGGGAGAAAGAGACCCAGTACTTC | CASSPTGEKETQYF
NA | TRBJ1-2 | TRBV29-1 | NA | TGCAGCGTTGAGGGAAAAGCAGGGTCATTTGGCTACACCTTC | CSVEGKAGSFGYTF
TRBD1 | TRBJ1-4 | TRBV18 | NA | TGTGCCAGCTCACCTGGGACAGGGCCGGAAGAAAAACTGTTTTTT | CASSPGTGPEEKLFF
TRBD1 | TRBJ1-2 | TRBV7-2 | few | TGTGCCAGCAGTCAATCAGGGGGGCAAAACTATGGCTACACCTTC | CASSQSGGQNYGYTF
NA | TRBJ2-1 | TRBV5-6 | once | TGTGCCAGCGGGGGGACTGAGCAGTTCTTC | CASGGTEQFF
NA | TRBJ2-3 | TRBV28 | NA | TGTGCCAGTGATGGGAAGGGAGTGGATACGCAGTATTTT | CASDGKGVDTQYF
NA | TRBJ2-7 | TRBV7-8 | NA | TGTGCCAGCAGCTTAGGATGGGGCCAGAGCTCCTACGAGCAGTACTTC | CASSLGWGQSSYEQYF
NA | TRBJ1-5 | TRBV2 | few | TGTGCCAGCAGATTGGGAGAATCAAATCAGCCCCAGCATTTT | CASRLGESNQPQHF
TRBD2 | TRBJ2-1 | TRBV5-1 | NA | TGCGCCAGCAGCTTGGGGTCTAGCGGGGGCAATGAGCAGTTCTTC | CASSLGSSGGNEQFF
TRBD1 | TRBJ2-2 | TRBV18 | NA | TGTGCCAGCTCTCTGACAGGGGCCGGGGAGCTGTTTTTT | CASSLTGAGELFF
NA | TRBJ1-4 | TRBV19 | NA | TGTGCCAGTAGTATGGCGGCAGGGGCTTTAACTAATGAAAAACTGTTTTTT | CASSMAAGALTNEKLFF
NA | TRBJ1-2 | TRBV6-5 | few | TGTGCCAGCGAACCCCCCAACAGATACTATGGCTACACCTTC | CASEPPNRYYGYTF
NA | TRBJ2-7 | TRBV7-2 | NA | TGTGCCAGCAGCTTACTTGGCGGCTCCTACGAGCAGTACTTC | CASSLLGGSYEQYF
NA | TRBJ1-2 | TRBV4-1 | NA | TGCGCCAGCGGACTGGACAGTAGATATGGCTACACCTTC | CASGLDSRYGYTF
NA | TRBJ2-2 | TRBV9 | NA | TGTGCCAGCAGCGCCGGAGCCGTTACCGGGGAGCTGTTTTTT | CASSAGAVTGELFF
NA | TRBJ2-6 | TRBV7-2 | NA | TGTGCCAGCCTTCGGGGTGGTGGGGCCAACGTCCTGACTTTC | CASLRGGGANVLTF
NA | TRBJ1-5 | TRBV11-2 | NA | TGTGCCAGCAGCCGGGACATTTATAGCAATCAGCCCCAGCATTTT | CASSRDIYSNQPQHF
NA | TRBJ1-6 | TRBV2 | NA | TGTGCCAGCAGTCGATCATACAGGGACAATTCACCCCTCCACTTT | CASSRSYRDNSPLHF
TRBD2 | TRBJ2-1 | TRBV19 | NA | TGTGCCAGTAGTATGAGCGGGAGGCGAGACAATGAGCAGTTCTTC | CASSMSGRRDNEQFF
NA | TRBJ2-2 | TRBV5-1 | many | TGCGCCAGCACTCCCGGGATACTCGGGACCGGGGAGCTGTTTTTT | CASTPGILGTGELFF
TRBD1 | TRBJ2-1 | TRBV7-7 | NA | TGTGCCAGCAGCTTAGGGGAAGGGGGCACCCAGTTCTTC | CASSLGEGGTQFF
NA | TRBJ2-7 | TRBV7-2 | NA | TGTGCCAGCAGCTACTCGGACAGAGGCCTCGAGCAGTACTTC | CASSYSDRGLEQYF
TRBD1 | TRBJ1-1 | TRBV19 | NA | TGTGCCAGTAGTGCTCCGGGACAGATGAACACTGAAGCTTTCTTT | CASSAPGQMNTEAFF
NA | TRBJ2-1 | TRBV5-1 | NA | TGCGCCAGCAGCTTGGTCGCGGGGGCAAGTTGGAATGAGCAGTTCTTC | CASSLVAGASWNEQFF
NA | TRBJ2-5 | TRBV19 | NA | TGTGCCAGTAGTATACCCTACCAAGAGACCCAGTACTTC | CASSIPYQETQYF
NA | TRBJ1-2 | TRBV10-1 | NA | TGCGCCAGCAGTGACAACTCGGCGGGCCCCGGCACCTTC | CASSDNSAGPGTF
NA | TRBJ1-4 | TRBV7-9 | NA | TGTGCCAGCAGCTTTCATACAGGGCTAAGGGAAAAACTGTTTTTT | CASSFHTGLREKLFF
NA | TRBJ1-5 | TRBV3-1/TRBV3-2 | once | TGTGCCAGCAGCCAGACAAGCAATCAGCCCCAGCATTTT | CASSQTSNQPQHF